These T cell receptor beta chains were read from a single sample in a study of blood T cell repertoires in COVID-19. Sequenced by immunoSEQ multiplex PCR; TCRdb stores in-frame clones only, minus some. The sample has over 250,000 clones; less than 90% are singletons. The sample consisted of peripheral blood. All receptors come from a man in his 60s who had recovered from COVID-19. CDR3s leave out the opening cysteine and the closing phenylalanine or tryptophan. Fields, in order: V gene, CDR3 protein.

v_call: TRBV5-1; cdr3_aa: ASSRGGATNEKLF
v_call: TRBV19; cdr3_aa: ASSRPGQGIEKLF
v_call: TRBV10-2; cdr3_aa: ASRPSGGTNEQF
v_call: TRBV18; cdr3_aa: ASSPLGGTEAF
v_call: TRBV5-1; cdr3_aa: ASSPRLRTDTNTEAF
v_call: TRBV7-9; cdr3_aa: ASSPHGMLYNEQF
v_call: TRBV7-2; cdr3_aa: ASSLPTASYSPLH
v_call: TRBV5-8; cdr3_aa: ASSLGPGTGYYEQY
v_call: TRBV7-6; cdr3_aa: ASSLVVAGPIQY
v_call: TRBV9; cdr3_aa: ASSSEEGNQFYEQY
v_call: TRBV12-3/TRBV12-4; cdr3_aa: ASSSYVDTQY
v_call: TRBV18; cdr3_aa: ASSPRQSTDTQY
v_call: TRBV7-2; cdr3_aa: ASSSGQGNTIY
v_call: TRBV5-1; cdr3_aa: ASSLRSGGTGELF
v_call: TRBV3-1/TRBV3-2; cdr3_aa: ASSQDLVSGTEAF
v_call: TRBV30; cdr3_aa: AWRIAGGTDTQY
v_call: TRBV5-1; cdr3_aa: ASSLDGQGATYGYT
v_call: TRBV9; cdr3_aa: ASSVDGTPNQPQH
v_call: TRBV11-1; cdr3_aa: ASSARDRDEETQY
v_call: TRBV6-2/TRBV6-3; cdr3_aa: ASSYDYTDTQY
v_call: TRBV3-1/TRBV3-2; cdr3_aa: ASSSGQGSSPLH
v_call: TRBV6-2/TRBV6-3; cdr3_aa: ASSRGEGYSGANVLT
v_call: TRBV30; cdr3_aa: AWGRAGGRRAF
v_call: TRBV6-5; cdr3_aa: ASSFSGGKTYEQY
v_call: TRBV3-1/TRBV3-2; cdr3_aa: ASSQDFGHANSPLH
v_call: TRBV4-2; cdr3_aa: ASSSPDTQY
v_call: TRBV5-6; cdr3_aa: ASSLVGQLNSPLH
v_call: TRBV9; cdr3_aa: ASSSSSGVGYQETQY
v_call: TRBV13; cdr3_aa: ASSFPGGEQF
v_call: TRBV11-1; cdr3_aa: ASSQTDRGRNEQF
v_call: TRBV7-3; cdr3_aa: ASSLMGSGGQETQY